A single sample is the source of the 24 T cell receptor beta chains below, sequenced in a study of T cell repertoires in cytomegalovirus infection. TCRdb re-called the reads with MiXCR, one entry per CDR3 protein. The table has roughly 570,000 distinct CDR3 sequences, almost 40% seen once. The antigens of these receptors remain unknown. The starting material was cultured PBMCs, obtained from culture after CMV antigen stimulation. The receptor source for this set is a human donor in good health (CMV status not recorded). Some clones in this sample may be carry-over from other donors' samples.

This clonotype was observed a few times. CDR3 in amino acids: CASRRTDTDTQYF. The DNA for the CDR3 is TGTGCCAGCAGACGTACCGACACAGATACGCAGTATTTT. This chain connects TRBV28 to TRBJ2-3; no clear D. The germline gives CDR1 MDHEN, CDR2 SYDVKM. The CDR3 has 13 residues. V was pared by 6 bases and J by 2 bases, with 9 bases between.

This clonotype was detected a few times. One junction end disagrees with the germline gene, perhaps due to a read error. V gene TRBV7-2 combines with J gene TRBJ2-3; D is unclear. From germline, CDR1 is SGHTA and CDR2 FQGNSA. CDR3 length: 14 amino acids. CDR3: CASNLDRRLDTQYF. In DNA, the CDR3 is TGTGCCAGCAACTTAGATCGCCGACTGGATACGCAGTATTTT.

This chain joins TRBV4-1 and TRBJ2-1; D ambiguous. Trimming shortened V by 1 base and J by 0 bases, and 10 bases separated the two germline ends. CDR1 and CDR2 (germline): MGHRA, YSYEKL. The CDR3 sequence is 16 residues long. Written as DNA, the CDR3 is TGCGCCAGCAGCCAAGGACTCTCCAACTCCTACAATGAGCAGTTCTTC. Translated, it gives CASSQGLSNSYNEQFF.

This clonotype has a count of ten or more. This chain connects TRBV7-2 to TRBJ2-1; 12 bases are shared with TRBD2. V was pared by 5 bases and J by 0 bases, with 11 bases of the junction left unmatched. The CDR3 contains 19 residues. Germline V gene sequence: CDR1 SGHTA, CDR2 FQGNSA. CDR3 nucleotide sequence: TGTGCCAGCAGCACCCGGACTAGCGGGGCCCTCCTCTCCTACAATGAGCAGTTCTTC. Protein sequence: CASSTRTSGALLSYNEQFF.

The rearrangement joins TRBV18 to TRBJ2-1, with 8 bases lining up with TRBD1. The CDR3 is 16 residues long. Per the germline V gene, CDR1 is KGHSH and CDR2 is LQKENI. Trimming took 2 bases from V and 4 from J; bases not matched to a gene: 7. CDR3 residues: CASSPSYDRGYNEQFF. Here the CDR3 DNA reads TGTGCCAGCTCACCAAGTTATGACAGGGGTTACAATGAGCAGTTCTTC.

This clonotype occurred a few times. The rearrangement links TRBV27 to TRBJ2-1, with 14 bases aligning to TRBD2. Trimming took 3 bases from V and 8 from J; bases not matched to a gene: 15. Per germline, CDR1 MNHEY and CDR2 SMNVEV (reference sequence). This CDR3 is built from 19 residues. The CDR3 region is CASSLVVTSGGASHHEQFF. The CDR3 DNA is TGTGCCAGCAGTTTGGTGGTGACTAGCGGGGGGGCATCCCATCATGAGCAGTTCTTC.

V is TRBV7-2 and J is TRBJ2-3, with D perhaps TRBD2 (5 bases). Trimming removed 5 bases at V and 0 bases at J, with 21 bases between. Germline values: CDR1 SGHTA, CDR2 FQGNSA. The CDR3 has 18 residues. Here the CDR3 DNA reads TGTGCCAGCAGCCGATACCTAACAGCGGACCACAGCACAGATACGCAGTATTTT. Its translation is CASSRYLTADHSTDTQYF.

CDR3 bases: TGTGCCAGCGGCTGGGAGCAGTTCTTC. This encodes CASGWEQFF. V is TRBV7-2 and J is TRBJ2-1, with D hard to call. Germline CDR1 and CDR2: SGHTA and FQGNSA. This CDR3 has 9 amino acids. Deletions cut 8 bases from V and 10 bases from J, with 6 bases between.

This clonotype was seen a few times. The rearrangement uses TRBV19 and TRBJ2-1; weak D call: TRBD1 (6 bases). Trimming left V 7 bases short and J 0 bases short, with 16 bases between. CDR3 length: 16 residues. Germline-derived CDR1 and CDR2 are LNHDA and SQIVND (reference sequence). The CDR3 is CASTPLRGSSYNEQFF. CDR3 DNA: TGTGCCAGTACCCCGCTTAGGGGGAGCTCCTACAATGAGCAGTTCTTC.

The sample holds a few counts of this clonotype. The chain recombines TRBV7-2 with TRBJ1-2; D is uncertain. With 1 base removed from V and 2 bases from J, the gap between germline ends came to 5 bases. The CDR3 length is 13 residues. The germline V gene encodes CDR1 SGHTA and CDR2 FQGNSA. As DNA, the CDR3 is TGTGCCAGCAGCTTAGGGCACAACTATGGCTACACCTTC. Its protein is CASSLGHNYGYTF.

Only a few counts were recorded for this clonotype. The chain employs TRBV12-3 or TRBV12-4 and TRBJ1-5; possible D gene TRBD1, 6 bases. The CDR3 consists of 14 residues. V shed 5 bases and J shed 3 bases, with 11 bases lying between them. CDR3 nucleotide sequence: TGTGCCAGCAGTGTCGACAGGAACAATCAGCCCCAGCATTTT. This translates into CASSVDRNNQPQHF.

This clonotype turned up a few times. The chain combines TRBV27 with TRBJ2-5; the match to TRBD2 covers 9 bases. The CDR3 is made up of 18 amino acids. Per germline, CDR1 MNHEY and CDR2 SMNVEV (reference sequence). The V gene end was trimmed by 0 bases and the J gene end by 2 bases; junction bases not matched to a gene: 10. The CDR3 nucleotides read TGTGCCAGCAGTTTATCCCGTAGACTAGCGGACGCACAAGAGACCCAGTACTTC. Amino acids: CASSLSRRLADAQETQYF.

Only a few counts were recorded for this clonotype. The chain has TRBV12-3 or TRBV12-4 and TRBJ1-2; TRBD1 agrees at 8 bases. J was trimmed by 4 bases and V by 2 bases; bases with no gene match: 9. This CDR3 is 16 amino acids long. CDR3 in DNA: TGTGCCAGCAGTTTATTAGCAGGGGGCAATAGCTATGGCTACACCTTC. Its translation is CASSLLAGGNSYGYTF.

This clonotype was detected only a few times. The chain links TRBV12-3 or TRBV12-4 to TRBJ1-1; perhaps TRBD1 as D (5 bases). V was shortened by 7 bases and J by 7 bases, with 25 bases between the two germline ends. The CDR3 is 16 residues long. In nucleotides, the CDR3 is TGTGCCAGCAACCCCGGGGGGGGGGTTGGACAAGGTGAAGCTTTCTTT. The encoded protein is CASNPGGGVGQGEAFF.

The V call is TRBV7-2, the J call TRBJ2-2, with TRBD2 identical over 11 bases. This CDR3 contains 16 residues. Looked up from germline, CDR1 is SGHTA and CDR2 is FQGNSA. V lost 6 bases to trimming and J lost 4 bases; unmatched junction nucleotides: 7. The CDR3, as DNA: TGTGCCAGCAGATCTAGCGGGGGGCGTGGCACCGGGGAGCTGTTTTTT. It translates to CASRSSGGRGTGELFF.

The rearrangement joins TRBV7-9 to TRBJ1-3; D is undetermined. This CDR3 region has 16 residues. Germline V gives CDR1 SEHNR, CDR2 FQNEAQ (reference sequence). Trimming took 5 bases from V and 0 from J, leaving 14 bases between them. CDR3 loop: CASSPRLQTSGNTIYF. In DNA form, the CDR3 reads TGTGCCAGCAGCCCGCGACTCCAAACCTCTGGAAACACCATATATTTT.

The V and J genes are TRBV15 and TRBJ2-2; D not certain. The CDR3 totals 15 residues. V was shortened by 0 bases and J by 5 bases, with 10 bases between the two germline ends. Germline CDR1 is LNHNV and CDR2 is YYDKDF (reference sequence). The CDR3 sequence: CATSRDREGTGELFF. The CDR3 DNA follows: TGTGCCACCAGCAGAGATAGAGAAGGGACCGGGGAGCTGTTTTTT.

J is TRBJ2-3 and V is TRBV19; 7 bases are shared with TRBD1. V dropped 7 bases and J dropped 4; count of bases not matched to a gene: 5. Germline V gene lookup returns CDR1 LNHDA and CDR2 SQIVND (reference sequence). The CDR3 runs 13 residues. The CDR3 DNA is TGTGCCAGTACCCCAACAGGGGCAGATACGCAGTATTTT. Its translation: CASTPTGADTQYF.

The rearrangement links TRBV11-2 to TRBJ2-1; 13 nucleotides line up with TRBD2. Looked up from germline, CDR1 is SGHAT and CDR2 is FQNNGV. The CDR3 has 15 amino acids. Trimming cost V 5 bases and J 8 bases; bases outside gene matches: 6. The CDR3 DNA reads as TGTGCCAGCAGCCCATGGACTAGCGGGAGTTATGAGCAGTTCTTC. Amino acids: CASSPWTSGSYEQFF.

V and J are TRBV12-3 or TRBV12-4 and TRBJ1-2; no clear D. Trimming shortened V by 6 bases and J by 2 bases, and 4 bases separated the two germline ends. CDR3 size: 11 residues. The DNA of the CDR3 is TGTGCCAGCAGATTAAACTATGGCTACACCTTC. The encoded protein is CASRLNYGYTF.

This clonotype occurred once. As DNA, the CDR3 is TGTGCCAGCAGCCACCCTGGGCTAGCGGGAAGGGAAAACATTCAGTACTTC. This translates into CASSHPGLAGRENIQYF. V and J are TRBV7-4 and TRBJ2-4; 9 bases agree with TRBD2. The CDR3 spans 17 residues. CDR1 SGHVT and CDR2 SQSDAQ come from the germline V gene. The V segment lost 5 bases and the J segment 5 bases; nucleotides outside the gene matches: 13.

This clonotype was counted many times. V is TRBV7-6 and J is TRBJ1-5, with D possibly TRBD1 on 5 matching bases. Between the trimmed V and J ends, which lost 5 bases and 7 bases, there was a span of 15 bases. The CDR3 is made up of 14 amino acids. Germline V gene data show CDR1 as SGHVS and CDR2 as FNYEAQ. Here the CDR3 reads CASSPRQGGQPQHF. The CDR3 coding sequence is TGTGCCAGCAGCCCGCGGCAGGGCGGACAGCCCCAGCATTTT.

This chain's CDR3 is CASTLTSHEQFF. For the CDR3, the DNA is TGTGCCAGCACCCTAACCAGTCATGAGCAGTTCTTC. The rearrangement joins TRBV7-2 to TRBJ2-1, with D unclear. Germline CDR1 is SGHTA and CDR2 is FQGNSA. The CDR3 has 12 residues. The V end lost 7 bases, the J end lost 8 bases, and 12 bases lay between the germline ends.

The chain is built from TRBV12-3 or TRBV12-4 and TRBJ1-1, with D possibly being TRBD1 (5 bases). Trimming took off 5 bases at V and 8 bases at J, with 15 bases between the two ends. The CDR3 runs 13 residues. In nucleotides, the CDR3 is TGTGCCAGCAGTCCAAGACAGTCCGGGGAAGCTTTCTTT. This translates into CASSPRQSGEAFF.